This TCR beta chain was identified in a study of T-cell reconstitution after alpha-beta-depleted transplantation in children. Molecular barcoding with unique molecular identifiers was used for the TCRbeta library. One entry per CDR3 protein results from TCRdb running MiXCR on the PCR reads. The sample carries about 500,000 distinct CDR3 sequences, about 30% recorded once. The V gene's germline CDR1 is GTSNPN and CDR2 SVGIG (reference sequence). Trimming removed 4 bases from V and 3 bases from J, with 12 bases in between. The CDR3 covers 13 residues. The chain carries TRBV30 and TRBJ1-1, with D maybe TRBD1 (6 bases). Sample: PBMCs from the stem cell graft donor, taken from the stem cell graft. This receptor was identified in a human donor who donated a stem cell graft to a child with aplastic anemia. CDR3 DNA: TGTGCCTGGAAAAAGGGGGGAGACACTGAAGCTTTCTTT. This translates into CAWKKGGDTEAFF.